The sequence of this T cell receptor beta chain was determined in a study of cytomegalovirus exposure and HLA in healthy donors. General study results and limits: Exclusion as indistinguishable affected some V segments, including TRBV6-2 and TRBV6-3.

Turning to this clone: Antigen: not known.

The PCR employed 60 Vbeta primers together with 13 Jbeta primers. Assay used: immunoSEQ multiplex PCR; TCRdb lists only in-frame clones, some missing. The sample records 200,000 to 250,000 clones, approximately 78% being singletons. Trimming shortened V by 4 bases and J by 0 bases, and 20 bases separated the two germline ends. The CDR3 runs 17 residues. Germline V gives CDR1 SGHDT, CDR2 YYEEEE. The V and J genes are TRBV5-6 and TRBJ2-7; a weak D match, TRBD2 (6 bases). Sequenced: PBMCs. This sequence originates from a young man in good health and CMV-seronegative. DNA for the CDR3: TGTGCCAGCAGCGACCGTGGGGCGGGGCGGACCTCCTACGAGCAGTACTTC. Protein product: CASSDRGAGRTSYEQYF.